This T cell receptor (beta chain) was captured in a study of identical twins. Trimming cost V 5 bases and J 7 bases, with 13 bases left between them. CDR1 and CDR2 (germline): SQVTM, ANQGSEA. This CDR3 is 12 amino acids long. MiXCR was run by TCRdb on the 5' RACE reads, yielding one entry per CDR3 protein. There are roughly 770,000 distinct CDR3 sequences in the sample; about 20% occur only once, and roughly 14% lies in the top ten. These data are also associated with another study on T cells expressing NK-cell markers.

The genes are TRBV29-1 and TRBJ2-3; D could derive from TRBD1 or TRBD2 (6 bases each). The sample was PBMCs. The clonotype was recovered from a woman younger than 35 in good health. The CDR3 DNA reads TGCAGCGTTCCTATAGGGGGGAATACGCAGTATTTT. Protein: CSVPIGGNTQYF.